This note documents a single T cell receptor beta chain sequence. The CDR3 loop spans 15 amino acids. V gave up 4 bases and J gave up 5 bases, with 17 bases separating them. Per germline, CDR1 SGHAT and CDR2 FQNNGV. This sample was included in a study of blood T cell repertoires in COVID-19. Sequencing used immunoSEQ multiplex PCR; TCRdb keeps in-frame clones, though not all of them. This table has roughly 110,000 clones, roughly four fifths appearing once. This chain links TRBV11-2 with TRBJ2-5; possible D gene TRBD2, 6 bases. The clonotype was recovered from a man aged 80 or over with COVID-19, enrolled during active disease. Sequenced: peripheral blood. DNA for the CDR3: TGTGCCAGCAGCTCCCCCCTAATGGGACTGGAGACCCAGTACTTC. It specifies CASSSPLMGLETQYF.